The 16 T cell receptor beta chains below come from one sample, sequenced in a study of T and B cells in COVID-19 patients. TRB rearrangements were amplified by multiplex PCR with BIOMED2 TRB-A/B primers. TCRdb ran MiXCR on the multiplex PCR reads and lists one entry per CDR3 protein. This sample has several thousand distinct CDR3 sequences, with roughly 28% found just once. Each TRB amplification used roughly 240-550 ng of genomic DNA from blood. Source material: blood. The receptors were gathered from a human donor with active COVID-19.

In this sample, this clonotype is medium-sized. The chain couples TRBV12-3 or TRBV12-4 to TRBJ2-1; a weak D match, TRBD1 (6 bases). This CDR3 contains 15 residues. The germline V and J ends were trimmed by 7 bases and 9 bases, with 22 bases remaining between them. CDR3 coding DNA: TGTGCCAGCAACCACCGGGACACGTCGGAGGCTGAGCAGTTCTTC. Translated: CASNHRDTSEAEQFF.

Within the sample, this clonotype is medium-sized. The gene calls are TRBV6-5 and TRBJ2-3; perhaps TRBD1 as D (5 bases). Germline assignment: CDR1 MNHEY and CDR2 SVGAGI. Deletions cut 5 bases from V and 5 bases from J, with 14 bases between. The CDR3 consists of 14 residues. In DNA, the CDR3 is TGTGCCAGCAGTACCAGGGTCTTAAAAGATACGCAGTATTTT. This encodes CASSTRVLKDTQYF.

The table lists this clonotype with a few counts. The V call is TRBV7-2, the J call TRBJ2-2, with 11 bases that match TRBD2. Germline V CDR1 and CDR2: SGHTA, FQGNSA. The CDR3 is made up of 16 amino acids. Trimming at V came to 4 bases and at J to 7 bases, leaving 8 bases not matched to a gene. CDR3 amino acids: CASSSVAGGPGGELFF. Here the CDR3 DNA reads TGTGCCAGCAGCTCCGTAGCGGGGGGGCCTGGCGGGGAGCTGTTTTTT.

This clonotype is labeled medium-sized. V gene TRBV6-2 or TRBV6-3 combines with J gene TRBJ2-7; D call uncertain. CDR1 MNHEY and CDR2 SVGEGT come from the germline V gene. The V end was cut by 6 bases, the J end by 3 bases, with 18 bases between. This CDR3 comprises 15 residues. The CDR3 is CASRPSAVPNYEQYF. The CDR3 DNA is TGTGCCAGCAGACCTTCCGCGGTCCCGAACTACGAGCAGTACTTC.

The rearrangement joins TRBV20-1 to TRBJ2-2; D is uncertain. Germline CDR1 and CDR2: DFQATT and SNEGSKA (reference sequence). The V end lost 0 bases, the J end lost 9 bases, and 20 bases lay between the germline ends. The CDR3 covers 16 residues. CDR3 DNA: TGCAGTGCTAGAGATCGGCGTAAATCCCCGGGCCGGGAGCTGTTTTTT. Amino acid sequence: CSARDRRKSPGRELFF.

The chain carries TRBV12-3 or TRBV12-4 and TRBJ1-2, with 8 bases that match TRBD1. The trim removed 11 bases at V and 2 bases at J, leaving 13 bases unmatched. The length of the CDR3 is 15 residues. The CDR3 here is CARRGTGESNYGYTF. CDR3 bases: TGTGCCCGCCGTGGGACAGGCGAGTCAAACTATGGCTACACCTTC.

By sample fraction, this clonotype is medium-sized. The CDR3 coding sequence is TGTGCCAGCAGTCAAAACGGAAACACAGATACGCAGTATTTT. Residues: CASSQNGNTDTQYF. The gene calls are TRBV6-5 and TRBJ2-3; D remains ambiguous. The V end lost 5 bases, the J end lost 2 bases, and 11 bases lay between the germline ends. CDR3 length: 14 amino acids. CDR1 and CDR2 (germline): MNHEY, SVGAGI.

This clonotype rates as medium-sized. The chain couples TRBV27 to TRBJ1-5, with 7 bases aligning to TRBD1. Germline V lookup: CDR1 MNHEY, CDR2 SMNVEV (reference sequence). With 3 bases clipped from V and 7 bases from J, the junction kept 9 bases outside the gene matches. There are 15 residues in the CDR3. CDR3 amino acids: CASSFRQGAGQPQHF. Here the CDR3 DNA reads TGTGCCAGCAGTTTTCGACAGGGCGCCGGGCAGCCCCAGCATTTT.

This clonotype turned up a few times. The chain is built from TRBV27 and TRBJ1-4; D possibly corresponds to TRBD1 (6 bases). With 4 bases removed from V and 7 bases from J, the gap between germline ends came to 16 bases. This CDR3 is built from 15 residues. Germline CDR1 MNHEY, CDR2 SMNVEV (reference sequence). CDR3 amino acids: CASSYTGSVGEKLFF. CDR3 nucleotide sequence: TGTGCCAGCAGTTACACAGGGTCCGTGGGTGAAAAACTGTTTTTT. The full variable domain, rest sourced from reference TRBV27 and TRBJ1-4, is EAQVTQNPRYLITVTGKKLTVTCSQNMNHEYMSWYRQDPGLGLRQIYYSMNVEVTDKGDVPEGYKVSRKEKRNFPLILESPSPNQTSLYFCASSYTGSVGEKLFFGSGTQLSVL.

Concerning this clonotype: A much larger clone is a single base away; this may be a read error. J is TRBJ2-5 and V is TRBV5-4, with 15 nucleotides matching TRBD2. In germline, CDR1 is SGHNT, CDR2 YYREEE (reference sequence). The V and J ends lost 5 bases and 3 bases, in that order; junction bases with no gene match: 8. CDR3 size: 17 residues. Here the CDR3 reads CASRFQRTSGGEETQYF. The CDR3 DNA follows: TGTGCCAGCAGATTCCAACGGACTAGCGGGGGGGAAGAGACCCAGTACTTC.

The chain has TRBV6-5 and TRBJ1-3, with 7 bases matching TRBD1. This CDR3 has 17 amino acids. Germline V gene data show CDR1 as MNHEY and CDR2 as SVGAGI. Germline trimming cut 2 bases from V and 4 bases from J; bases unmatched to any gene: 11. As DNA, the CDR3 is TGTGCCAGCAGTTACGTCCCGACAGGGTCGCTAGGAAACACCATATATTTT. Protein: CASSYVPTGSLGNTIYF.

In this sample, this clonotype is medium-sized. The V call is TRBV19, the J call TRBJ1-1; TRBD1 is a possible D gene (6 bases). The CDR3 runs 14 residues. Germline loops: CDR1 LNHDA, CDR2 SQIVND (reference sequence). V lost 3 bases and J 5 bases, leaving 13 bases between the germline ends. CDR3: CASSMGALRTEAFF. In DNA, the CDR3 is TGTGCCAGTAGTATGGGGGCCCTTAGGACTGAAGCTTTCTTT.

This clonotype is medium-sized by share. J is TRBJ2-2 and V is TRBV12-3 or TRBV12-4; perhaps TRBD2 as D (6 bases). V was pared by 3 bases and J by 0 bases, with 11 bases between. The CDR3 consists of 16 residues. The CDR3 DNA reads TGTGCCAGCAGTTTTGGCTGGGGGGCGAACACCGGGGAGCTGTTTTTT. Residues: CASSFGWGANTGELFF.

The V call is TRBV20-1, the J call TRBJ1-5; D ambiguous. The V gene's germline CDR1 is DFQATT and CDR2 SNEGSKA (reference sequence). The CDR3 totals 13 residues. V lost 2 bases to trimming and J lost 7 bases, with 12 bases between them. CDR3 nucleotide sequence: TGCAGTGCTAGACCCCTCTTTTCCCAGCCCCAGCATTTT. It specifies CSARPLFSQPQHF.

By its share, this clonotype is medium-sized (0.01 to 0.1%). The chain has TRBV6-5 and TRBJ2-7, with 11 bases identical to TRBD2. V dropped 6 bases and J dropped 0; count of bases not matched to a gene: 10. The CDR3 covers 17 residues. CDR1 and CDR2 from the germline V gene are MNHEY and SVGAGI. The CDR3 DNA reads TGTGCCAGCAGCCTGACTAGCGGGGCGTTTAGCTCCTACGAGCAGTACTTC. Translated: CASSLTSGAFSSYEQYF.

This chain joins TRBV7-9 and TRBJ1-5; 9 nucleotides align to TRBD1. The V and J ends lost 7 bases and 5 bases, in that order; junction bases with no gene match: 12. Looked up from germline, CDR1 is SEHNR and CDR2 is FQNEAQ (reference sequence). The CDR3 extends over 16 amino acids. CDR3 bases: TGTGCCAGCACCTGGTCATGGGACAGGGCAGATCAGCCCCAGCATTTT. Its protein product is CASTWSWDRADQPQHF.